The source of this TCR beta chain is a study of blood T cell repertoires in COVID-19. Recruited during active infection, patients (from Seattle) were subsequently followed longitudinally. There are 15 residues in the CDR3. V was clipped by 6 bases and J by 3 bases, with 17 bases between them. Looked up from germline, CDR1 is SGHAT and CDR2 is FQNNGV. The table came from immunoSEQ multiplex PCR; TCRdb's copy has only in-frame clones and leaves some out. The sample contains about 150,000 clones, roughly 84% of which appear only once. The chain employs TRBV11-2 and TRBJ1-2; D is ambiguous. Sequencing was done on a sample of peripheral blood. The receptor was derived from a man aged 60 to 75 with COVID-19, enrolled during active disease. CDR3 DNA: TGTGCCAGCAGACAAGCCCTCGACACTTACTATGGCTACACCTTC. It yields the protein CASRQALDTYYGYTF.